Reported below is one T cell receptor beta chain. These data belong to a study of OX40 agonist ivuxolimab in advanced cancers. Method: immunoSEQ multiplex PCR; TCRdb's copy keeps in-frame clones and lacks some. Of 15,000 to 20,000 clones listed, nearly 85% are singletons. The clonotype originates from an adult with an advanced solid tumor such as melanoma, head and neck, liver or kidney cancer. This specimen consisted of CD4+ or CD8+ T cells sorted from blood, obtained in a trial of the OX40 agonist ivuxolimab.

The CDR3 coding sequence is TGTGCCAGCAGTGAAGACAGGCGCTCCTACGAGCAGTACTTC. This translates into CASSEDRRSYEQYF. The V and J genes are TRBV2 and TRBJ2-5, with TRBD1 as a possible D gene (5 bases). The end of the DNA aligns better with TRBJ2-7, so the J call may be wrong. Germline CDR1 and CDR2: SNHLY and FYNNEI. The length of the CDR3 is 14 residues.